A selection of T cell receptor beta chains follows, all from one sample in a study of cytomegalovirus exposure and HLA in healthy donors. Sequenced by immunoSEQ multiplex PCR; TCRdb stores in-frame clones only, minus some. Here the sample spans under 150,000 clones, roughly 72% being singletons. Sample: PBMCs. The origin of the receptors is a woman aged 50 to 60 in good health and CMV-seronegative. CDR3s leave out the opening cysteine and the closing phenylalanine or tryptophan. Fields, in order: V gene, J gene, CDR3 protein.

TRBV30	TRBJ1-3	AWSVPQGTGNTIY
TRBV4-3	TRBJ2-6	ASSQDLSGVSGANVLT
TRBV7-2	TRBJ1-1	ASSPRTGGNTEAF
TRBV7-2	TRBJ2-7	ASSPPRRELEQY
TRBV5-6	TRBJ2-3	ASSFYRGSEDTQY
TRBV19	TRBJ1-1	ASSIDLFRQGNTEAF
TRBV5-6	TRBJ2-4	ASSSLGNIQY
TRBV28	TRBJ2-1	ASSRPGDRLNEQF
TRBV11-3	TRBJ2-1	ASSPASYNEQF
TRBV14	TRBJ2-5	ASRGATEETQY
TRBV30	TRBJ1-5	AWSPRQGSSGNQPQH
TRBV28	TRBJ1-1	ASTTPGTGEEAF
TRBV5-1	TRBJ1-1	ASSLVAGNTEAF
TRBV6-1	TRBJ2-7	ASSEQGVPSYEQY
TRBV7-2	TRBJ1-1	ASSPGQGGQAF
TRBV7-2	TRBJ2-3	ASSLAPTRDTQY
TRBV2	TRBJ2-7	ASSVSSGGSYEQY
TRBV28	TRBJ1-1	ASSRGATEAF
TRBV6-5	-	ASSYSKTEHSYEQY
TRBV6-5	TRBJ1-1	ASSYSAQGSTEAF
TRBV7-2	TRBJ2-5	ASSSMSVAGYETQY
TRBV7-3	TRBJ2-2	ASSSDRVDTGELF
TRBV18	TRBJ2-7	ASSRTSGAGSSSYEQY
TRBV30	TRBJ2-2	AWSVNGRGNTGELF
TRBV5-4	TRBJ2-2	ASSLVRGKNTGELF
TRBV9	TRBJ1-3	ASKGQPASGNTIY
TRBV9	TRBJ2-3	ASSVVASGDTQY
TRBV20-1	TRBJ1-2	SARGGDGYT
TRBV5-1	TRBJ1-3	ASSQLTQGTSGNTIY
TRBV7-3	TRBJ2-1	ASSSRSGGVLGEQF
TRBV4-2	TRBJ2-7	ASSQDAGGLTGSPSYEQY
TRBV30	TRBJ1-1	AWSGTLDRNAEAF
TRBV6-1	TRBJ1-1	ASSERAGGFTEAF
TRBV6-6	TRBJ2-3	ASSPTRPTDTQY
TRBV6-1	TRBJ2-3	ASRPGLAGDTQY
TRBV10-3	TRBJ1-2	AISSMGQHGYT
TRBV6-5	TRBJ1-1	ASSYSRNAGAEAF
TRBV6-1	TRBJ1-2	ASSVGAGGYT
TRBV4-3	TRBJ2-3	ASSQDYLAGGEDTQY
TRBV18	TRBJ2-3	ASSPTSGLQY